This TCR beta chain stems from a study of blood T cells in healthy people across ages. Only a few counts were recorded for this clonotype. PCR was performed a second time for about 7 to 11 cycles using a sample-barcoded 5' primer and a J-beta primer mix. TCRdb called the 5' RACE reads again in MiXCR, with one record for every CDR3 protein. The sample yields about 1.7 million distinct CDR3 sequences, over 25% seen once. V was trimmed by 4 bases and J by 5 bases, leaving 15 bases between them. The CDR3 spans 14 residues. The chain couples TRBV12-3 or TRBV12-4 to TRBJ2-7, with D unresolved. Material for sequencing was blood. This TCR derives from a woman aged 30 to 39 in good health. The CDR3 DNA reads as TGTGCCAGCAGTTCGCCCTTAGTAGGCGACGAGCAGTACTTC. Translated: CASSSPLVGDEQYF.